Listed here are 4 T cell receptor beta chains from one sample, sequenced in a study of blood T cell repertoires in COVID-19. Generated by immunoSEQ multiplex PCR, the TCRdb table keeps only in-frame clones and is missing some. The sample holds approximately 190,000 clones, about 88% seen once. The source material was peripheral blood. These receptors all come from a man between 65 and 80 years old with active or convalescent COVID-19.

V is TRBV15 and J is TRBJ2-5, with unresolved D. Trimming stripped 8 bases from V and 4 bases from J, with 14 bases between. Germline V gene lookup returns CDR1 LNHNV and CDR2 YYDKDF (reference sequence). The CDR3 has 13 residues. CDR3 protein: CATALLAAETQYF. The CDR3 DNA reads TGTGCCACCGCACTACTGGCAGCAGAGACCCAGTACTTC.

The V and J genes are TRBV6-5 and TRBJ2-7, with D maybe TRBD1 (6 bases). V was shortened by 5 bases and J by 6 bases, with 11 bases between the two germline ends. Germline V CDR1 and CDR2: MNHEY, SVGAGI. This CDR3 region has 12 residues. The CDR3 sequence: CASSHLGGEQYF. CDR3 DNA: TGTGCCAGCAGTCACCTAGGGGGCGAGCAGTACTTC.

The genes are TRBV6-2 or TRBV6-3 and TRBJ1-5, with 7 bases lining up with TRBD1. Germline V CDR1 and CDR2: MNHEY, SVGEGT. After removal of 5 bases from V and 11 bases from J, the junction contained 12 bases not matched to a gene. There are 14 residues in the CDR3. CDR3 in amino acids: CASSDPGLQGTQHF. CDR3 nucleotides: TGTGCCAGCAGTGACCCTGGGTTACAGGGGACCCAGCATTTT.

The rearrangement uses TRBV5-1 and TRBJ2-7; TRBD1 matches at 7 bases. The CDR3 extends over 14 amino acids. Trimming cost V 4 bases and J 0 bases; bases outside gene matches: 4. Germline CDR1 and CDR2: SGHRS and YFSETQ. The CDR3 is CASSVGQSSYEQYF. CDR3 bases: TGCGCCAGCAGCGTGGGACAGAGCTCCTACGAGCAGTACTTC.